Listed below are T cell receptor beta chains from one sample, sequenced in a study of blood T cell repertoires in COVID-19. The protocol was immunoSEQ multiplex PCR, while the TCRdb copy is restricted to in-frame clones and leaves out a portion. The sample lists about 400,000 clones, 85% to 90% occurring once. Sequencing used PBMCs or T cells enriched from blood (not recorded which). The source is a woman aged 25 to 39 who had recovered from COVID-19. CDR3s include the opening cysteine and the closing phenylalanine or tryptophan. The order of the fields is clone size, J gene, V gene, D gene, CDR3 protein, CDR3 DNA. D genes are given only for firm matches. The size field is filled for only some rows; it gives once, few, many or a size class.

clone_size: NA; j_call: TRBJ2-7; v_call: TRBV11-2; d_call: NA; cdr3_aa: CASSYLSRGVTYYEQYF; cdr3_nt: TGTGCCAGCAGCTACCTGAGCCGGGGAGTCACCTACTACGAGCAGTACTTC
clone_size: NA; j_call: TRBJ1-1; v_call: TRBV28; d_call: NA; cdr3_aa: CASSTQNRPGVAFF; cdr3_nt: TGTGCCAGCAGTACTCAAAACCGGCCGGGGGTTGCTTTCTTT
clone_size: NA; j_call: TRBJ1-2; v_call: TRBV7-3; d_call: NA; cdr3_aa: CASSRQPGRPRGEGYGYTF; cdr3_nt: TGTGCCAGCAGCCGTCAACCGGGACGGCCGCGGGGGGAGGGCTATGGCTACACCTTC
clone_size: NA; j_call: TRBJ1-6; v_call: TRBV6-5; d_call: NA; cdr3_aa: CASSYSIRGGTPLHF; cdr3_nt: TGTGCCAGCAGTTACTCGATTCGGGGTGGAACACCCCTCCACTTT
clone_size: once; j_call: TRBJ2-1; v_call: TRBV18; d_call: TRBD2; cdr3_aa: CASSPPGTRANEQFF; cdr3_nt: TGTGCCAGCTCACCCCCCGGGACTAGGGCCAATGAGCAGTTCTTC
clone_size: NA; j_call: TRBJ1-6; v_call: TRBV9; d_call: NA; cdr3_aa: CASSATGSSYNSPLHF; cdr3_nt: TGTGCCAGCAGCGCCACAGGGAGCTCCTATAATTCACCCCTCCACTTT
clone_size: NA; j_call: TRBJ1-1; v_call: TRBV3-1/TRBV3-2; d_call: TRBD1; cdr3_aa: CASRGTARYTEAFF; cdr3_nt: TGTGCCAGCAGGGGGACAGCCCGGTACACTGAAGCTTTCTTT
clone_size: NA; j_call: TRBJ2-7; v_call: TRBV4-1; d_call: TRBD1; cdr3_aa: CASSQVRDSSYEQYF; cdr3_nt: TGCGCCAGCAGCCAAGTTCGGGACAGCTCCTACGAGCAGTACTTC
clone_size: NA; j_call: TRBJ1-3; v_call: TRBV15; d_call: TRBD1; cdr3_aa: CATSSSDRGPAGNTIYF; cdr3_nt: TGTGCCACCAGCAGTAGCGACAGGGGGCCTGCGGGAAACACCATATATTTT
clone_size: NA; j_call: TRBJ2-1; v_call: TRBV10-3; d_call: NA; cdr3_aa: CAISEGFSGIYSEQFF; cdr3_nt: TGTGCCATCAGTGAAGGGTTCTCCGGGATATACAGTGAGCAGTTCTTC
clone_size: NA; j_call: TRBJ2-5; v_call: TRBV7-9; d_call: TRBD1; cdr3_aa: CASSLQGYQETQYF; cdr3_nt: TGTGCCAGCAGCCTACAGGGGTATCAAGAGACCCAGTACTTC
clone_size: NA; j_call: TRBJ1-2; v_call: TRBV4-1; d_call: NA; cdr3_aa: CASSQVAGPFYGYTF; cdr3_nt: TGCGCCAGCAGCCAAGTGGCAGGCCCTTTCTATGGCTACACCTTC
clone_size: NA; j_call: TRBJ2-5; v_call: TRBV15; d_call: TRBD1; cdr3_aa: CATSRDLGGGETQYF; cdr3_nt: TGTGCCACCAGCAGAGATCTAGGGGGCGGGGAGACCCAGTACTTC
clone_size: NA; j_call: TRBJ2-5; v_call: TRBV6-5; d_call: NA; cdr3_aa: CASRVGVGDETQYF; cdr3_nt: TGTGCCAGCAGGGTTGGGGTAGGGGATGAGACCCAGTACTTC
clone_size: NA; j_call: TRBJ2-1; v_call: TRBV29-1; d_call: NA; cdr3_aa: CSALAFNEQFF; cdr3_nt: TGCAGCGCTCTAGCGTTCAATGAGCAGTTCTTC
clone_size: NA; j_call: TRBJ2-1; v_call: TRBV2; d_call: NA; cdr3_aa: CASSEQGPRDEQFF; cdr3_nt: TGTGCCAGCAGTGAACAGGGGCCTAGGGATGAGCAGTTCTTC
clone_size: few; j_call: TRBJ1-5; v_call: TRBV18; d_call: NA; cdr3_aa: CASSGAGTKFRSDQPQHF; cdr3_nt: TGTGCCAGCTCCGGCGCTGGGACAAAGTTTAGGAGCGATCAGCCCCAGCATTTT
clone_size: NA; j_call: TRBJ2-7; v_call: TRBV19; d_call: TRBD1; cdr3_aa: CVQTGGSYEQYF; cdr3_nt: TGTGTGCAGACAGGGGGTTCCTACGAGCAGTACTTC
clone_size: NA; j_call: TRBJ1-5; v_call: TRBV28; d_call: NA; cdr3_aa: CASTAPRRNQPQHF; cdr3_nt: TGTGCCAGCACCGCTCCACGGAGGAATCAGCCCCAGCATTTT
clone_size: NA; j_call: TRBJ2-7; v_call: TRBV19; d_call: TRBD2; cdr3_aa: CASTRPGGTVQYF; cdr3_nt: TGTGCCAGTACCAGACCGGGAGGAACGGTTCAGTACTTC
clone_size: few; j_call: TRBJ1-2; v_call: TRBV12-3/TRBV12-4; d_call: NA; cdr3_aa: CASRDRSYDGYTF; cdr3_nt: TGTGCCAGCAGAGACAGGTCCTACGATGGCTACACCTTC
clone_size: NA; j_call: TRBJ1-2; v_call: TRBV18; d_call: NA; cdr3_aa: CASSPSRSSRGYTF; cdr3_nt: TGTGCCAGCTCACCCTCTAGATCTTCGCGGGGCTACACCTTC
clone_size: NA; j_call: TRBJ1-5; v_call: TRBV15; d_call: TRBD1; cdr3_aa: CATSGGQGNQPQHF; cdr3_nt: TGTGCCACCAGCGGGGGACAGGGGAATCAGCCCCAGCATTTT
clone_size: NA; j_call: TRBJ2-1; v_call: TRBV5-4; d_call: NA; cdr3_aa: CASSPSRAHLSNEQFF; cdr3_nt: TGTGCCAGCAGCCCATCGAGGGCCCATCTTTCAAATGAGCAGTTCTTC
clone_size: NA; j_call: TRBJ2-6; v_call: TRBV3-1/TRBV3-2; d_call: NA; cdr3_aa: CASSLQISGANVLTF; cdr3_nt: TGTGCCAGCAGCCTTCAGATCTCTGGGGCCAACGTCCTGACTTTC
clone_size: few; j_call: TRBJ1-2; v_call: TRBV15; d_call: TRBD1; cdr3_aa: CATSRGGGDLGGYTF; cdr3_nt: TGTGCCACCAGCAGAGGAGGGGGCGACCTGGGTGGCTACACCTTC
clone_size: NA; j_call: TRBJ2-3; v_call: TRBV9; d_call: TRBD2; cdr3_aa: CASSPTTSGRAPDTQYF; cdr3_nt: TGTGCCAGCAGCCCCACGACTAGCGGGAGGGCACCAGATACGCAGTATTTT
clone_size: NA; j_call: TRBJ2-2; v_call: TRBV5-1; d_call: NA; cdr3_aa: CASRVATNTGELFF; cdr3_nt: TGCGCCAGCAGGGTAGCTACGAACACCGGGGAGCTGTTTTTT
clone_size: NA; j_call: TRBJ1-4; v_call: TRBV5-1; d_call: NA; cdr3_aa: CASSLGHVRSRLFF; cdr3_nt: TGCGCCAGCAGCTTGGGCCATGTCCGAAGTAGACTGTTTTTT
clone_size: NA; j_call: TRBJ1-1; v_call: TRBV9; d_call: NA; cdr3_aa: CASSVGATNTEAFF; cdr3_nt: TGTGCCAGCAGCGTAGGGGCCACGAACACTGAAGCTTTCTTT
clone_size: NA; j_call: TRBJ1-2; v_call: TRBV28; d_call: NA; cdr3_aa: CASLEKPNYGYTF; cdr3_nt: TGTGCCAGCCTGGAGAAGCCTAACTATGGCTACACCTTC
clone_size: NA; j_call: TRBJ1-4; v_call: TRBV12-3/TRBV12-4; d_call: NA; cdr3_aa: CASSREMVRKLFF; cdr3_nt: TGTGCCAGCAGTCGGGAAATGGTGAGGAAACTGTTTTTT
clone_size: NA; j_call: TRBJ1-4; v_call: TRBV12-5; d_call: TRBD1; cdr3_aa: CASVRQGSSNEKLFF; cdr3_nt: TGTGCTAGTGTTAGACAGGGGTCGTCTAATGAAAAACTGTTTTTT
clone_size: NA; j_call: TRBJ2-7; v_call: TRBV27; d_call: TRBD2; cdr3_aa: CASSLMTSGSHEQYF; cdr3_nt: TGTGCCAGCAGTCTAATGACTAGCGGGAGTCACGAGCAGTACTTC
clone_size: NA; j_call: TRBJ2-1; v_call: TRBV11-2; d_call: TRBD2; cdr3_aa: CASSPYPAGVVVQFF; cdr3_nt: TGTGCCAGCAGCCCCTACCCAGCGGGAGTAGTTGTGCAGTTCTTC
clone_size: NA; j_call: TRBJ2-3; v_call: TRBV6-1; d_call: TRBD2; cdr3_aa: CASSEVLAGGPDTQYF; cdr3_nt: TGTGCCAGCAGTGAAGTACTAGCGGGGGGGCCAGATACGCAGTATTTT
clone_size: NA; j_call: TRBJ1-1; v_call: TRBV18; d_call: NA; cdr3_aa: CASSEMWSTEAFF; cdr3_nt: TGTGCCAGCTCTGAAATGTGGAGCACTGAAGCTTTCTTT
clone_size: NA; j_call: TRBJ2-1; v_call: TRBV6-5; d_call: NA; cdr3_aa: CASSRRRDEDEQFF; cdr3_nt: TGTGCCAGCTCTCGAAGGCGGGATGAGGATGAGCAGTTCTTC
clone_size: NA; j_call: TRBJ2-7; v_call: TRBV13; d_call: TRBD2; cdr3_aa: CASSDGASGVSYEQYF; cdr3_nt: TGTGCCAGCAGCGACGGTGCGAGCGGGGTTTCCTACGAGCAGTACTTC
clone_size: NA; j_call: TRBJ2-5; v_call: TRBV1; d_call: NA; cdr3_aa: CTSSQAVLAGDQETQYF; cdr3_nt: TGCACCAGCAGCCAAGCCGTGTTAGCGGGGGATCAAGAGACCCAGTACTTC
clone_size: NA; j_call: TRBJ1-1; v_call: TRBV18; d_call: NA; cdr3_aa: CASSPSSQDEAFF; cdr3_nt: TGTGCCAGCTCACCCAGTTCGCAGGATGAAGCTTTCTTT
clone_size: once; j_call: TRBJ1-4; v_call: TRBV30; d_call: NA; cdr3_aa: CAWSIRGAAGATNEKLFF; cdr3_nt: TGTGCCTGGAGTATCCGGGGGGCTGCCGGGGCAACTAATGAAAAACTGTTTTTT
clone_size: NA; j_call: TRBJ1-4; v_call: TRBV29-1; d_call: NA; cdr3_aa: CSVEGATNEKLFF; cdr3_nt: TGCAGCGTTGAGGGAGCAACTAATGAAAAACTGTTTTTT
clone_size: NA; j_call: TRBJ1-3; v_call: TRBV4-2; d_call: NA; cdr3_aa: CASSQQASGNTIYF; cdr3_nt: TGTGCCAGCAGCCAGCAGGCGTCTGGAAACACCATATATTTT
clone_size: NA; j_call: TRBJ1-2; v_call: TRBV27; d_call: TRBD1; cdr3_aa: CASSTLDRSRYGYTF; cdr3_nt: TGTGCCAGCAGTACTTTGGACAGGTCCCGCTATGGCTACACCTTC
clone_size: NA; j_call: TRBJ2-7; v_call: TRBV7-2; d_call: TRBD1; cdr3_aa: CASSFGQGLYEQYF; cdr3_nt: TGTGCCAGCAGCTTCGGACAGGGGTTGTACGAGCAGTACTTC
clone_size: NA; j_call: TRBJ2-2; v_call: TRBV30; d_call: NA; cdr3_aa: CAWRLRDSNTGELFF; cdr3_nt: TGTGCCTGGAGGTTAAGGGACTCGAACACCGGGGAGCTGTTTTTT
clone_size: NA; j_call: TRBJ2-7; v_call: TRBV13; d_call: NA; cdr3_aa: CASSAQTDPYEQYF; cdr3_nt: TGTGCCAGCAGCGCGCAGACAGACCCCTACGAGCAGTACTTC
clone_size: NA; j_call: TRBJ1-1; v_call: TRBV5-6; d_call: TRBD1; cdr3_aa: CASSSGQGGFTEAFF; cdr3_nt: TGTGCCAGCAGCTCGGGACAGGGAGGATTCACTGAAGCTTTCTTT
clone_size: NA; j_call: TRBJ1-1; v_call: TRBV10-3; d_call: TRBD1; cdr3_aa: CAISESTGNEAFF; cdr3_nt: TGTGCCATCAGTGAGTCGACAGGGAATGAAGCTTTCTTT
clone_size: NA; j_call: TRBJ1-6; v_call: TRBV5-1; d_call: TRBD1; cdr3_aa: CASSLGQGNSPLHF; cdr3_nt: TGCGCCAGCAGCTTGGGACAGGGAAATTCACCCCTCCACTTT
clone_size: NA; j_call: TRBJ2-5; v_call: TRBV6-5; d_call: TRBD2; cdr3_aa: CASSGGTTGQETQYF; cdr3_nt: TGTGCCAGCAGCGGCGGGACTACCGGCCAAGAGACCCAGTACTTC
clone_size: few; j_call: TRBJ1-1; v_call: TRBV28; d_call: TRBD1; cdr3_aa: CASSIPQGVEAFF; cdr3_nt: TGTGCCAGCAGTATACCACAGGGGGTTGAAGCTTTCTTT
clone_size: many; j_call: TRBJ2-1; v_call: TRBV20-1; d_call: NA; cdr3_aa: CSAKPYNEQFF; cdr3_nt: TGCAGTGCAAAGCCTTACAATGAGCAGTTCTTC
clone_size: NA; j_call: TRBJ2-1; v_call: TRBV6-5; d_call: TRBD2; cdr3_aa: CASSSPGLAGAKQFF; cdr3_nt: TGTGCCAGCAGTTCCCCAGGACTAGCGGGAGCGAAGCAGTTCTTC
clone_size: NA; j_call: TRBJ2-7; v_call: TRBV27; d_call: NA; cdr3_aa: CASRGGEILYEQYF; cdr3_nt: TGTGCCAGCAGAGGAGGGGAGATCCTCTACGAGCAGTACTTC